This TCR beta chain stems from a study of cytomegalovirus exposure and HLA in healthy donors. Whole-study results and caveats: Cytomegalovirus association was listed for around 180 TCR beta chains. Rare sequences made up most TCRs, while some public TCRs were found in many donors. High specificity and sensitivity for cytomegalovirus status were reported for the classifier. It was confirmed in vitro that a few of the CMV-associated chains were specific for CMV antigens.

On this clone itself: The antigen is not known.

TCRdb keeps only in-frame clones here, not all; method: immunoSEQ multiplex PCR. The sample includes approximately 160,000 clones, 89% of them seen just once. V was clipped by 5 bases and J by 2 bases; unmatched bases: 2. The CDR3 runs 16 residues. Germline V gene sequence: CDR1 SGHAT, CDR2 FQNNGV. The receptor was isolated from a man aged 18 to 29 in good health and CMV-seropositive. The material sequenced was PBMCs. V is TRBV11-2 and J is TRBJ2-2, with TRBD2 identical over 13 bases. Written as DNA, the CDR3 is TGTGCCAGCAGCGGACTAGCGGGAGCCAACACCGGGGAGCTGTTTTTT. Protein: CASSGLAGANTGELFF.